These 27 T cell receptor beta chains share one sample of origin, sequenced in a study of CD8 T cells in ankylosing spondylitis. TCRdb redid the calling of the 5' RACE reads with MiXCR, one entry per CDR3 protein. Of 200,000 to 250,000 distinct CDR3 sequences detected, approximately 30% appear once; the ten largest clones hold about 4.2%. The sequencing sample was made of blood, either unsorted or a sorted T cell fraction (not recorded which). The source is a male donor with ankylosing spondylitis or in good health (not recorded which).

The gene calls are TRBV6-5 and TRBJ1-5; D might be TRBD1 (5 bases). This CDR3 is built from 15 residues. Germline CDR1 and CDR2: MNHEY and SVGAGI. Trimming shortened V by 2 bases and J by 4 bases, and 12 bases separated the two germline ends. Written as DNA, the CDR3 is TGTGCCAGCAGTTACCCCCAGGGACTAAATCAGCCCCAGCATTTT. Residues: CASSYPQGLNQPQHF.

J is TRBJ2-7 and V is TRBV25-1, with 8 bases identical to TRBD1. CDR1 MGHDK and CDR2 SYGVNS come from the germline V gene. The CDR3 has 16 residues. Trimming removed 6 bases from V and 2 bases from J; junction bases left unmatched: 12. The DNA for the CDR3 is TGTGCCAGCAGCGGATCTAAACGGGACAGGACCTACGAGCAGTACTTC. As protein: CASSGSKRDRTYEQYF.

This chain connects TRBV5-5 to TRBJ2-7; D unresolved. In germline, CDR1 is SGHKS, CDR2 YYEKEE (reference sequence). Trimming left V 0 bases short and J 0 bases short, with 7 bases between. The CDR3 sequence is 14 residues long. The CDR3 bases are TGTGCCAGCAGCTTGGAGGGCTACTCCTACGAGCAGTACTTC. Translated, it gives CASSLEGYSYEQYF.

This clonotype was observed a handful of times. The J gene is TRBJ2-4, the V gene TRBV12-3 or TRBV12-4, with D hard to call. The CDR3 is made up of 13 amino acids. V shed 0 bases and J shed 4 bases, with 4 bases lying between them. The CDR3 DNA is TGTGCCAGCAGTTTAGCGGGTAAAAACATTCAGTACTTC. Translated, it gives CASSLAGKNIQYF.

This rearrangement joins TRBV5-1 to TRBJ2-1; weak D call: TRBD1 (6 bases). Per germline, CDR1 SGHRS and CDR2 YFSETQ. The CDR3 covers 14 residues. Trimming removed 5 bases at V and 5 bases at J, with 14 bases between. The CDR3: CASRDSNRNNEQFF. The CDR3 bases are TGCGCCAGCAGGGACAGCAATCGAAACAATGAGCAGTTCTTC.

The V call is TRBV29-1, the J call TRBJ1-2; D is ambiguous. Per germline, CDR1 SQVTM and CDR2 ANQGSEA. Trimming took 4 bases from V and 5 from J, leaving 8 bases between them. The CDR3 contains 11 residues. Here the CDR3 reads CSVAANYGYTF. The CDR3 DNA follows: TGCAGCGTTGCGGCAAATTATGGCTACACCTTC.

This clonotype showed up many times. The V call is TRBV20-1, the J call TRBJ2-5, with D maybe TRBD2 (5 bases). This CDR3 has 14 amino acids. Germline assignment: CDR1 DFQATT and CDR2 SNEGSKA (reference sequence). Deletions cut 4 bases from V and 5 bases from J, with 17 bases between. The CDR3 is CSANWYGVGETQYF. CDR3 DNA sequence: TGCAGTGCTAACTGGTACGGGGTCGGTGAGACCCAGTACTTC.

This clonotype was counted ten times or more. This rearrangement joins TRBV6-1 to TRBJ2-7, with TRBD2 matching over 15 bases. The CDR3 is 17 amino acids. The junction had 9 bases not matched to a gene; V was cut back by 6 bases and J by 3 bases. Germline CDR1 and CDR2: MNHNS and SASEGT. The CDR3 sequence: CASSRTSGGATGYEQYF. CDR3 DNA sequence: TGTGCCAGCAGCCGGACTAGCGGGGGGGCAACCGGCTACGAGCAGTACTTC.

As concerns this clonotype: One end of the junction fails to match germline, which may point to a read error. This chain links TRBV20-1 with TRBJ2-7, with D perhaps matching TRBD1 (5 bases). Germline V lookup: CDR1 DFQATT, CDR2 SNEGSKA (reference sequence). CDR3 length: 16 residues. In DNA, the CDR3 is TGCTGTGCTAGAGTGCAGGGTCGTCCTGGCGGTTACGAGCAGTACTTC. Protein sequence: CCARVQGRPGGYEQYF.

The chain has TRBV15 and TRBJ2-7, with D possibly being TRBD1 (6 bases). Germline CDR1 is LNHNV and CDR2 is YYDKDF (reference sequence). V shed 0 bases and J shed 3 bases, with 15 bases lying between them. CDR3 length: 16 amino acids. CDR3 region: CATSRDPGQANYEQYF. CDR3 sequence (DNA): TGTGCCACCAGCAGAGATCCGGGACAAGCCAACTACGAGCAGTACTTC. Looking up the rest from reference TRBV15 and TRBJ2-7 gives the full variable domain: DAMVIQNPRYQVTQFGKPVTLSCSQTLNHNVMYWYQQKSSQAPKLLFHYYDKDFNNEADTPDNFQSRRPNTSFCFLDIRSPGLGDTAMYLCATSRDPGQANYEQYFGPGTRLTVT.

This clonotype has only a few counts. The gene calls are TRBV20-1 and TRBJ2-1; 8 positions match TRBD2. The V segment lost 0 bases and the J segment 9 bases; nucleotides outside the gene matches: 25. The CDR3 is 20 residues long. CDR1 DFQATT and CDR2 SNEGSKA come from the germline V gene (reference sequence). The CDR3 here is CSARDLWLEERGPTNTEQFF. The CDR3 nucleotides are TGCAGTGCTAGAGATCTATGGTTGGAGGAGCGGGGGCCCACCAATACTGAGCAGTTCTTC.

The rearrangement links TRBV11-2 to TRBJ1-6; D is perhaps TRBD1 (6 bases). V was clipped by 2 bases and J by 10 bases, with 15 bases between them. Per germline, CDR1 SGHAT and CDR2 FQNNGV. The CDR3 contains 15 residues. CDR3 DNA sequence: TGTGCCAGCAGCTTAATGGTGGGCCAGGGGTCACCCCTCCACTTT. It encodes CASSLMVGQGSPLHF.

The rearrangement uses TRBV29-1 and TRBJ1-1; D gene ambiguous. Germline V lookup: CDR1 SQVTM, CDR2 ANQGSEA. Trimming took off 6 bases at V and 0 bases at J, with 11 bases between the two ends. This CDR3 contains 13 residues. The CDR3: CSVHMGVNTEAFF. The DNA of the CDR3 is TGCAGCGTCCACATGGGAGTGAACACTGAAGCTTTCTTT.

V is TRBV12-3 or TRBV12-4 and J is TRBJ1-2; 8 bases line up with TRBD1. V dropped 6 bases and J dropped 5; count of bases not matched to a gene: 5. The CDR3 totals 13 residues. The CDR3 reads CASSLQGEYGYTF. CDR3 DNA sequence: TGTGCCAGCAGCCTACAGGGGGAGTATGGCTACACCTTC.

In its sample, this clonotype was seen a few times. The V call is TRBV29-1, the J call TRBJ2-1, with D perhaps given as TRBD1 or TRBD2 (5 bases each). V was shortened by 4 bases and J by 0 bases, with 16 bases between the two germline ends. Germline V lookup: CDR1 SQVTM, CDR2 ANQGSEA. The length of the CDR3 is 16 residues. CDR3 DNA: TGCAGCGTTGCTATTCGGGACCTGAGCTCCTACAATGAGCAGTTCTTC. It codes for CSVAIRDLSSYNEQFF.

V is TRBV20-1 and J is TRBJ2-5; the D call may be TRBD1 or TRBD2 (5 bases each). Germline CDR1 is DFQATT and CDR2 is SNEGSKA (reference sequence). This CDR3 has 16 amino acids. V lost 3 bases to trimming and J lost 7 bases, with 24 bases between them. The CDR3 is CSARGVIARTRGTQYF. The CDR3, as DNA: TGCAGTGCTAGGGGGGTCATAGCGAGGACCCGGGGGACCCAGTACTTC.

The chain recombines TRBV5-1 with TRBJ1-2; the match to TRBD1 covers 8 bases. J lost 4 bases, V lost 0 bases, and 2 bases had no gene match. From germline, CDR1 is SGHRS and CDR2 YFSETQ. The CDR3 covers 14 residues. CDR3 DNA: TGCGCCAGCAGCTTGGAGACAGGGGCCTATGGCTACACCTTC. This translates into CASSLETGAYGYTF.

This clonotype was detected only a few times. The DNA for the CDR3 is TGTGCCAGCAGTGAACAGGGCTGGGGGGGGGAGACCCAGTACTTC. As protein: CASSEQGWGGETQYF. V gene TRBV12-3 or TRBV12-4 combines with J gene TRBJ2-5; weak D call: TRBD2 (7 bases). The CDR3 contains 15 residues. V was trimmed by 5 bases and J by 5 bases, leaving 18 bases between them.

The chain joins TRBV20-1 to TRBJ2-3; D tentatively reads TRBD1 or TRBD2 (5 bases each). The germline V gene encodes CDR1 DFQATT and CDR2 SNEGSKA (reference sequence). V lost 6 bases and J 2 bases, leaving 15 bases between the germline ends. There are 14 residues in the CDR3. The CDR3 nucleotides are TGCAGTGCCCAAACCGGGACCATCACAGATACGCAGTATTTT. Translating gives CSAQTGTITDTQYF.

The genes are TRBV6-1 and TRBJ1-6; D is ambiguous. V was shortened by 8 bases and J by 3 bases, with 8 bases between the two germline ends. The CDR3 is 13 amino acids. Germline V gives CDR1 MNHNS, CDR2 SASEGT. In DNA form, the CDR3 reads TGTGCCAGCGCAAGTGGCTATAATTCACCCCTCCACTTT. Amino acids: CASASGYNSPLHF.

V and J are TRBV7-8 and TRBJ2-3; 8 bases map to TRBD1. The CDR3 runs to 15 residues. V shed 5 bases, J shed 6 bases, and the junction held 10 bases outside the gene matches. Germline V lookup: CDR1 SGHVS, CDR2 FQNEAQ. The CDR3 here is CASSRLPGGRDTQYF. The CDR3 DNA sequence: TGTGCCAGCAGCCGCCTGCCAGGGGGCAGGGATACGCAGTATTTT.

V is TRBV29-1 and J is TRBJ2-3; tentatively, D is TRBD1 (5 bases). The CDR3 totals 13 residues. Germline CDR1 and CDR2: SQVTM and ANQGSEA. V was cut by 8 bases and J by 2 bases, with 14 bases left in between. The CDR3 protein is CSTRQSYTDTQYF. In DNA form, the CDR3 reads TGCAGCACCCGACAGAGTTACACAGATACGCAGTATTTT.

The CDR3: CASSWGTGYEQYF. In DNA, the CDR3 is TGTGCCAGCAGTTGGGGGACGGGCTACGAGCAGTACTTC. This chain joins TRBV12-3 or TRBV12-4 and TRBJ2-7; the D gene could be TRBD1 or TRBD2 (5 bases each). CDR3 length: 13 amino acids. V lost 4 bases, J lost 3 bases, and 10 bases lay in between.

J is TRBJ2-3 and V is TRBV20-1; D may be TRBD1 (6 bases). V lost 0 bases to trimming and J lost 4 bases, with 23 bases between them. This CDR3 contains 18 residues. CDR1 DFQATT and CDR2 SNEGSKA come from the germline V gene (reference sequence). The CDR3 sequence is CSARDHYMVDRRSDTQYF. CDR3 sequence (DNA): TGCAGTGCTAGAGATCATTATATGGTAGACAGGAGATCAGATACGCAGTATTTT.

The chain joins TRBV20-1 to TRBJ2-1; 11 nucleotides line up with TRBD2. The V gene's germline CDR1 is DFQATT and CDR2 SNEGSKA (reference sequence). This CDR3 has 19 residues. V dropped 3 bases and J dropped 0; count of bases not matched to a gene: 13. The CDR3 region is CSARLLAGAFTSSYNEQFF. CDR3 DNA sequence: TGCAGTGCTAGGTTACTAGCGGGGGCCTTTACTAGCTCCTACAATGAGCAGTTCTTC.

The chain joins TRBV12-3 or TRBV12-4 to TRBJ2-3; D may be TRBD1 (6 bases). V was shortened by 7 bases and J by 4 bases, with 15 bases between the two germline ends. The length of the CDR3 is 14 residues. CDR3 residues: CASKGEPGPDTQYF. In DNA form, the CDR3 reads TGTGCCAGCAAGGGGGAGCCAGGGCCAGATACGCAGTATTTT.

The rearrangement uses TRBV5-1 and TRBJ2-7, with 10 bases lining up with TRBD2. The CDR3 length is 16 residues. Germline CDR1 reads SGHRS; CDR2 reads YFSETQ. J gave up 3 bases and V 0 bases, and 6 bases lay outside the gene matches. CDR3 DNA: TGCGCCAGCAGCTTGGCCGGACTAGCGGAAAGCTACGAGCAGTACTTC. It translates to CASSLAGLAESYEQYF.